Shown below are 10 T cell receptor beta chains from a single sample sequenced in a study of radiation and T cells in renal cell carcinoma. The time point: blood 2 weeks post-SBRT. Treatment defined: 15 Gy SBRT to primary tumor, nephrectomy 4 weeks later. Produced via immunoSEQ multiplex PCR; TCRdb's table is partial and in-frame only. This sample yields about 130,000 clones, of which 70% to 90% are seen a single time; nearly 6% belongs to the top ten. The sequencing used blood, collected from a patient whose treatment included radiotherapy and nephrectomy. Receptors originate from a woman between 65 and 79 years old with renal cell carcinoma.

The rearrangement joins TRBV5-1 to TRBJ2-5, with a tentative D call TRBD1 (6 bases). The V and J ends lost 6 bases and 3 bases respectively, with 15 bases between them. The germline gives CDR1 SGHRS, CDR2 YFSETQ. This CDR3 is 14 amino acids long. CDR3 residues: CASTEGVREETQYF. The CDR3 bases are TGCGCCAGCACAGAGGGGGTGAGGGAAGAGACCCAGTACTTC.

The V gene is TRBV7-8, the J gene TRBJ2-5, with D uncertain. The CDR3 runs to 13 residues. V lost 7 bases and J lost 2, with 11 bases in between. Germline loops: CDR1 SGHVS, CDR2 FQNEAQ. CDR3 nucleotide sequence: TGTGCCAGCACCCGTAGTGGGCAAGAGACCCAGTACTTC. It is translated as CASTRSGQETQYF.

The chain is built from TRBV6-1 and TRBJ1-5; D not resolved. The CDR3 totals 11 residues. Trimming shortened V by 11 bases and J by 5 bases, and 10 bases separated the two germline ends. Germline V gene data show CDR1 as MNHNS and CDR2 as SASEGT. The CDR3 DNA sequence: TGTGCCGTTGGGCGGGATCAGCCCCAGCATTTT. As protein: CAVGRDQPQHF.

The chain links TRBV5-6 to TRBJ1-1; D call uncertain. There are 16 residues in the CDR3. Trimming took 0 bases from V and 1 from J, leaving 13 bases between them. The V gene's germline CDR1 is SGHDT and CDR2 YYEEEE. CDR3 residues: CASSLGRAARNTEAFF. The CDR3 DNA is TGTGCCAGCAGCTTGGGGAGGGCGGCAAGGAACACTGAAGCTTTCTTT.

This clone was seen just once. The gene calls are TRBV7-8 and TRBJ1-2; D gene uncertain. Germline V gives CDR1 SGHVS, CDR2 FQNEAQ. This CDR3 is 14 amino acids long. Between the trimmed V and J ends, which lost 0 bases and 2 bases, there was a span of 7 bases. CDR3 loop: CASSLAVGNYGYTF. In nucleotides, the CDR3 is TGTGCCAGCAGCTTAGCGGTCGGGAACTATGGCTACACCTTC.

V and J are TRBV5-1 and TRBJ2-1; 7 positions match TRBD1. V trimming: 2 bases; J trimming: 0 bases; junction bases outside the gene matches: 5. This CDR3 contains 16 residues. CDR1 and CDR2 (germline): SGHRS, YFSETQ. The CDR3: CASSLGGASSYNEQFF. CDR3 DNA: TGCGCCAGCAGCTTAGGGGGCGCTAGCTCCTACAATGAGCAGTTCTTC. Complete variable domain (other parts from reference TRBV5-1 and TRBJ2-1): KAGVTQTPRYLIKTRGQQVTLSCSPISGHRSVSWYQQTPGQGLQFLFEYFSETQRNKGNFPGRFSGRQFSNSRSEMNVSTLELGDSALYLCASSLGGASSYNEQFFGPGTRLTVL.

This chain links TRBV30 with TRBJ1-5, with D maybe TRBD1 (5 bases). Trimming removed 5 bases at V and 6 bases at J, with 11 bases between. Germline-derived CDR1 and CDR2 are GTSNPN and SVGIG (reference sequence). The length of the CDR3 is 12 residues. CDR3 sequence reads: CAWGRDSQPQHF. As DNA, the CDR3 is TGTGCCTGGGGACGGGACTCTCAGCCCCAGCATTTT.

The chain joins TRBV15 to TRBJ2-7; a weak D match, TRBD1 (6 bases). Germline-derived CDR1 and CDR2 are LNHNV and YYDKDF (reference sequence). The CDR3 extends over 15 amino acids. Trimming removed 0 bases at V and 7 bases at J, with 16 bases between. This CDR3 is CATSRDFEGDVEQYF. In DNA form, the CDR3 reads TGTGCCACCAGCAGAGATTTCGAGGGGGATGTAGAGCAGTACTTC.

V is TRBV5-1 and J is TRBJ2-7, with 7 bases aligning to TRBD1. The CDR3 runs to 16 residues. Unmatched junction bases numbered 9, after V lost 0 bases and J lost 3 bases. Germline V gives CDR1 SGHRS, CDR2 YFSETQ. The CDR3: CASSLETGKSSYEQYF. As DNA, the CDR3 is TGCGCCAGCAGCTTGGAGACAGGGAAATCCAGCTACGAGCAGTACTTC.

The chain couples TRBV28 to TRBJ2-7; D ambiguous. CDR1 and CDR2 (germline): MDHEN, SYDVKM. The CDR3 runs 12 residues. With 2 bases removed from V and 4 bases from J, the gap between germline ends came to 6 bases. The DNA of the CDR3 is TGTGCCAGCAGTTTAATGGGATACGAGCAGTACTTC. This translates into CASSLMGYEQYF. The full variable domain, its missing parts supplied by reference TRBV28 and TRBJ2-7, is DVKVTQSSRYLVKRTGEKVFLECVQDMDHENMFWYRQDPGLGLRLIYFSYDVKMKEKGDIPEGYSVSREKKERFSLILESASTNQTSMYLCASSLMGYEQYFGPGTRLTVT.